Listed below are T cell receptor beta chains from one sample, sequenced in a study of shared clonotypes between healthy human individuals. Sequencing used immunoSEQ multiplex PCR; TCRdb keeps in-frame clones, though not all of them. In the table there are more than 2 million clones, 93% of which are singletons. The sample consisted of naive CD8+ T cells from PBMCs. Every receptor here comes from a man aged 18 to 30 in good health. Some clones in this sample may be carry-over from other donors' samples. Each CDR3 is given with its conserved first and last residue. A D gene is named only where the DNA matches it firmly. Only some rows state a clone size, as once, few, many or a class for expanded clones.

d_call clone_size j_call v_call cdr3_nt cdr3_aa
. . TRBJ1-1 TRBV6-1 TGTGCCAGCAGTGGCTTAGGAAGAAACACTGAAGCTTTCTTT CASSGLGRNTEAFF
. . TRBJ2-7 TRBV27 TGTGCCAGCAGTTTTACCGGGACTTTCGAGCAGTACTTC CASSFTGTFEQYF
. . TRBJ1-1 TRBV19 TGTGCCAGCCTGGCGGGATCAGGCCTGGAAGCTTTCTTT CASLAGSGLEAFF
TRBD2 . TRBJ2-3 TRBV6-5 TGTGCCAGCAGTTACAACGGGAGGGCCCCAGATACGCAGTATTTT CASSYNGRAPDTQYF
. . TRBJ2-1 TRBV7-2 TGTGCCAGCAGCTTAGTCGGGGCGGGCGAGCAGTTCTTC CASSLVGAGEQFF
TRBD2 . TRBJ2-1 TRBV27 TGTGCCAGCAGTCTTTGGCTAGCGGGAGGGTACAATGAGCAGTTCTTC CASSLWLAGGYNEQFF
. . TRBJ2-1 TRBV2 TGTGCCAGCAGTGCTACGCGGGGGCCATACAATGAGCAGTTCTTC CASSATRGPYNEQFF
. . TRBJ2-7 TRBV7-2 TGTGCCAGCAGCTTAGGTCCGTCGCGGACAGCCACCTACGAGCAGTACTTC CASSLGPSRTATYEQYF
TRBD1 . TRBJ1-3 TRBV7-9 TGTGCCAGCTTAAGGACAGGGGGATACTCTGGAAACACCATATATTTT CASLRTGGYSGNTIYF
. . TRBJ2-1 TRBV11-2 TGTGCCAGCAGCTTAGCTTGGGCGGGGTACAATGAGCAGTTCTTC CASSLAWAGYNEQFF
TRBD2 once TRBJ2-2 TRBV25-1 TGTGCCAGCACTCCCAGCGGGAGGGCCCCCGGGGAGCTGTTTTTT CASTPSGRAPGELFF
. . TRBJ1-1 TRBV18 TGTGCCAGCTCACCAACAGGAGCGAACACTGAAGCTTTCTTT CASSPTGANTEAFF
TRBD2 . TRBJ2-1 TRBV10-3 TGTGCCATCAGTTTGACTAGCGAGCTACCCAATGAGCAGTTCTTC CAISLTSELPNEQFF
TRBD1 . TRBJ1-1 TRBV19 TGTGCCAGCACCCAGGGGGCGTCTTGGAACACTGAAGCTTTCTTT CASTQGASWNTEAFF
TRBD2 . TRBJ2-7 TRBV7-9 TGTGCCAGCAGCTCCCCTAGGCGGGGGAGCTCCTACGAGCAGTACTTC CASSSPRRGSSYEQYF
. . TRBJ2-1 TRBV7-9 TGTGCCAGCAGCGACGGGACCAACAATGAGCAGTTCTTC CASSDGTNNEQFF
TRBD2 . TRBJ2-3 TRBV13 TGTGCCAGCAACGAACTCTTGACTAGCGGGAACACAGATACGCAGTATTTT CASNELLTSGNTDTQYF
. . TRBJ2-5 TRBV2 TGTGCCAGCAGCGTAACAAGGGACTTCTTATCGGAGACCCAGTACTTC CASSVTRDFLSETQYF
. . TRBJ2-1 TRBV9 TGTGCCAGCACTGCGGAACTCTACAATGAGCAGTTCTTC CASTAELYNEQFF
. . TRBJ1-1 TRBV5-4 TGTGCCAGCAGCTTGGGTCCCTTAGAAGCTTTCTTT CASSLGPLEAFF
. once TRBJ2-7 TRBV28 TGTGCCAGCAGTTTATTCAGGGACGAGCAGTACTTC CASSLFRDEQYF
TRBD1 . TRBJ2-3 TRBV12-5 TGTGCTAGTGGTTGGGACAGTTCCCCCCCAGATACGCAGTATTTT CASGWDSSPPDTQYF
. . TRBJ2-2 TRBV7-9 TGTGCCAGCAGCTTAGGTATCAACACCGGGGAGCTGTTTTTT CASSLGINTGELFF
TRBD2 . TRBJ2-3 TRBV9 TGTGCCAGCAGCCCCCGGGGACTAGCGGGAGACGATACGCAGTATTTT CASSPRGLAGDDTQYF
. . TRBJ1-3 TRBV25-1 TGTGCCAGCAGTGAATATGTAACAGTCTCTGGAAACACCATATATTTT CASSEYVTVSGNTIYF
. . TRBJ1-1 TRBV5-4 TGTGCCAGCAGCTTGGGGCAGAGGACTGAAGCTTTCTTT CASSLGQRTEAFF
. . TRBJ1-4 TRBV7-2 TGTGCCAGCAGCTTAGTAATCGGGGCGAGGAGTGAAAAACTGTTTTTT CASSLVIGARSEKLFF
. . TRBJ2-7 TRBV15 TGTGCCACCAGCGGAGACCAGGGGACTCTAGGCGAGCAGTACTTC CATSGDQGTLGEQYF
TRBD1 . TRBJ2-3 TRBV11-2 TGTGCCAGCAGCACCCCGGACAGGGGCCCCCCAGATACGCAGTATTTT CASSTPDRGPPDTQYF
TRBD1 . TRBJ1-5 TRBV7-9 TGTGCCAGCAGCTCGAGTCGGACAGGGGTACAGCCCCAGCATTTT CASSSSRTGVQPQHF
. . TRBJ2-1 TRBV7-3 TGTGCCAGCAGCTTAGCGGGACGGTACAATGAGCAGTTCTTC CASSLAGRYNEQFF